These 24 T cell receptor beta chains were sequenced from one sample in a study of T cell repertoires in aging, cancer and after chemotherapy (dated by TCRdb to 2018 to 2020). Genomic DNA extracted from peripheral blood, rather than sorted cells or RNA, was used as the source for amplification of TCR beta rearrangements. These reads were obtained on an Illumina MiSeq. Rearranged TRB sequences spanning V, D and J segments were amplified in a multiplex touch-down PCR with a mixed TRB-A/B primer pool. Starting from the raw public reads, TCRdb applied fastp trimming at Q25, assembled clones with MiXCR and retained in-frame beta chains. When rows share a CDR3 protein, they turn into one entry using the most common DNA and genes. Counted in this sample were about 13,000 distinct CDR3 sequences; 20% to 30% of them appeared once. The ten largest clones add up to 2.6% of the sample. The sample was blood. The receptor source for this set is a human donor in good health.

This clonotype was counted a few times. The chain links TRBV10-1 to TRBJ2-2; D possibly corresponds to TRBD2 (5 bases). The CDR3 length is 15 residues. CDR1 WNHNN and CDR2 SYGVQD come from the germline V gene (reference sequence). V dropped 3 bases and J dropped 1 base, with 9 bases sitting between them. This CDR3 reads CASSDPTRNTGELFF. The DNA of the CDR3 is TGCGCCAGCAGTGATCCCACTAGGAACACCGGGGAGCTGTTTTTT.

This clonotype was observed a handful of times. The J gene is TRBJ2-1, the V gene TRBV4-2; 10 nucleotides align to TRBD2. CDR3 length: 15 residues. CDR1 LGHNA and CDR2 YNFKEQ come from the germline V gene. With 2 bases clipped from V and 9 bases from J, the junction kept 7 bases outside the gene matches. The CDR3 sequence: CASSQTSGVKGEQFF. In nucleotides, the CDR3 is TGTGCCAGCAGCCAAACTAGCGGGGTAAAGGGTGAGCAGTTCTTC.

In DNA form, the CDR3 reads TGTGCCAGCAGTCTCGGGACAGGGCTGGCCACTGAAGCTTTCTTT. Amino acids: CASSLGTGLATEAFF. The V call is TRBV27, the J call TRBJ1-1, with 9 bases fitting TRBD1. Looked up from germline, CDR1 is MNHEY and CDR2 is SMNVEV (reference sequence). V trimming: 5 bases; J trimming: 4 bases; junction bases outside the gene matches: 8. CDR3 length: 15 residues.

The chain has TRBV28 and TRBJ1-5, with D possibly TRBD1 on 5 matching bases. The V gene lost 6 bases and the J gene lost 2 bases, with 14 bases spanning the gap. Germline assignment: CDR1 MDHEN and CDR2 SYDVKM. The CDR3 sequence is 15 residues long. The DNA of the CDR3 is TGTGCCAGCAGCCTTGATGGGGGGGGCAATCAGCCCCAGCATTTT. The encoded protein is CASSLDGGGNQPQHF.

This clonotype is medium-sized within its sample. The V gene is TRBV29-1, the J gene TRBJ1-1, with a tentative D call TRBD1 (5 bases). The CDR3 sequence is 13 residues long. V lost 6 bases to trimming and J lost 5 bases, with 16 bases between them. The germline V gene has CDR1 SQVTM and CDR2 ANQGSEA. CDR3 sequence (DNA): TGCAGCGTATGGGGCGCGGGTGGGACTGAAGCTTTCTTT. Translating it yields CSVWGAGGTEAFF. The full variable domain, completed using reference TRBV29-1 and TRBJ1-1, is SAVISQKPSRDICQRGTSLTIQCQVDSQVTMMFWYRQQPGQSLTLIATANQGSEATYESGFVIDKFPISRPNLTFSTLTVSNMSPEDSSIYLCSVWGAGGTEAFFGQGTRLTVV.

V usage is TRBV11-2 and J usage is TRBJ1-4, with D maybe TRBD1 (6 bases). With 2 bases removed from V and 1 base from J, the gap between germline ends came to 8 bases. The CDR3 has 15 amino acids. Germline assignment: CDR1 SGHAT and CDR2 FQNNGV. The DNA of the CDR3 is TGTGCCAGCAGCTTATCAGGGGTAACTAATGAAAAACTGTTTTTT. Residues: CASSLSGVTNEKLFF.

J is TRBJ2-3 and V is TRBV6-4, with 12 bases lining up with TRBD2. CDR3 length: 15 residues. Germline V CDR1 and CDR2: MRHNA, SNTAGT. Trimming at V came to 5 bases and at J to 4 bases, leaving 4 bases not matched to a gene. The CDR3 sequence: CASSSTSGGADTQYF. Here the CDR3 DNA reads TGTGCCAGCAGTTCGACTAGCGGGGGAGCAGATACGCAGTATTTT.

The J gene is TRBJ1-2, the V gene TRBV24-1; tentative D call: TRBD1 (6 bases). There are 15 residues in the CDR3. Trimming pared 2 bases from V and 4 bases from J, leaving 13 bases between. Per germline, CDR1 KGHDR and CDR2 SFDVKD. The CDR3 sequence is CATSDYRGAAYGYTF. In DNA, the CDR3 is TGTGCCACCAGTGATTATCGGGGGGCGGCCTATGGCTACACCTTC.

This clonotype was observed a few times. In DNA, the CDR3 is TGTGCCAGCAGGACGCCAGGGCCACAGTACTTC. It is translated as CASRTPGPQYF. The chain has TRBV6-2 or TRBV6-3 and TRBJ2-5; D might be TRBD1 (5 bases). Trimming pared 6 bases from V and 11 bases from J, leaving 13 bases between. Germline loops: CDR1 MNHEY, CDR2 SVGEGT. CDR3 length equals 11 residues.

This clonotype rates as medium-sized. V and J are TRBV29-1 and TRBJ2-2; tentatively, D is TRBD1 or TRBD2 (7 bases each). Germline CDR1 SQVTM, CDR2 ANQGSEA. V was trimmed by 4 bases and J by 6 bases, leaving 15 bases between them. CDR3 length equals 14 residues. The CDR3: CSVVRRGGSGELFF. As DNA, the CDR3 is TGCAGCGTTGTTCGCAGGGGGGGTTCCGGGGAGCTGTTTTTT.

The chain uses TRBV24-1 and TRBJ1-1; 7 nucleotides match TRBD1. The CDR3 consists of 14 residues. Per germline, CDR1 KGHDR and CDR2 SFDVKD. V gave up 4 bases and J gave up 8 bases; unmatched junction bases: 9. The chain's CDR3 is CATSESGGSLEAFF. The CDR3 nucleotides read TGTGCCACCAGTGAGTCAGGGGGGAGTTTAGAAGCTTTCTTT.

Only a few counts were recorded for this clonotype. The V call is TRBV29-1, the J call TRBJ2-3; no clear D gene. The V end was cut by 3 bases, the J end by 3 bases, with 10 bases between. Per germline, CDR1 SQVTM and CDR2 ANQGSEA. This CDR3 has 13 residues. The CDR3: CSVEGRSTDTQYF. CDR3 nucleotides: TGCAGCGTTGAGGGCAGATCGACAGATACGCAGTATTTT.

The chain carries TRBV6-1 and TRBJ2-3; tentative D call: TRBD2 (7 bases). V shed 8 bases and J shed 2 bases, with 8 bases lying between them. Germline CDR1 and CDR2: MNHNS and SASEGT. The CDR3 runs 12 residues. The CDR3 bases are TGTGCCAGCCGGGGGGCCACAGATACGCAGTATTTT. As protein: CASRGATDTQYF.

The V gene is TRBV7-2, the J gene TRBJ2-1; 14 bases are shared with TRBD2. The CDR3 covers 16 residues. After removal of 1 base from V and 9 bases from J, the junction contained 5 bases not matched to a gene. CDR1 SGHTA and CDR2 FQGNSA come from the germline V gene. DNA for the CDR3: TGTGCCAGCAGCTTAGTCGCGACTAGCGGGGGGGCTGAGCAGTTCTTC. This sequence encodes CASSLVATSGGAEQFF.

The chain recombines TRBV5-1 with TRBJ1-6; D gene ambiguous. Per germline, CDR1 SGHRS and CDR2 YFSETQ. This CDR3 has 15 residues. V dropped 2 bases and J dropped 5 bases, with 11 bases sitting between them. The CDR3 loop reads CASSLGQSNNSPLHF. The CDR3 bases are TGCGCCAGCAGCTTAGGGCAATCGAATAATTCACCCCTCCACTTT.

This clonotype has only a few counts. This sequence joins TRBV6-1 and TRBJ1-1; tentatively, D is TRBD1 (5 bases). Germline assignment: CDR1 MNHNS and CDR2 SASEGT. The CDR3 runs 14 residues. V was clipped by 6 bases and J by 4 bases, with 15 bases between them. The CDR3 bases are TGTGCCAGCAGGGCTGACAGTGGGAGCACTGAAGCTTTCTTT. Translated, it gives CASRADSGSTEAFF.

This clonotype counts as medium-sized (0.01 to 0.1%). The chain has TRBV29-1 and TRBJ2-7, with 10 bases matching TRBD1. Per the germline V gene, CDR1 is SQVTM and CDR2 is ANQGSEA. CDR3 length: 13 amino acids. V was pared by 5 bases and J by 4 bases, with 5 bases of the junction left unmatched. CDR3 loop: CSVTGTGAYEQYF. CDR3 nucleotide sequence: TGCAGCGTTACCGGGACAGGGGCTTACGAGCAGTACTTC.

This clonotype has just a few counts. The chain joins TRBV6-5 to TRBJ1-1; D might be TRBD1 (6 bases). Trimming took off 0 bases at V and 4 bases at J, with 21 bases between the two ends. From germline, CDR1 is MNHEY and CDR2 SVGAGI. The CDR3 is 18 residues long. The CDR3 here is CASSYSSAWGARVTEAFF. DNA of the CDR3: TGTGCCAGCAGTTACTCGAGTGCTTGGGGGGCCAGGGTCACTGAAGCTTTCTTT.

V is TRBV24-1 and J is TRBJ1-2; D not resolved. This CDR3 has 12 residues. Germline V gene sequence: CDR1 KGHDR, CDR2 SFDVKD. Trimming took 9 bases from V and 1 from J, leaving 8 bases between them. This chain's CDR3 is CATWSFNYGYTF. In DNA form, the CDR3 reads TGTGCCACCTGGAGTTTTAACTATGGCTACACCTTC.

This clonotype qualifies as medium-sized. The chain joins TRBV19 to TRBJ2-5, with D perhaps TRBD1 (6 bases). CDR1 and CDR2 from the germline V gene are LNHDA and SQIVND (reference sequence). The CDR3 covers 15 residues. Trimming cost V 5 bases and J 5 bases, with 18 bases left between them. The CDR3 here is CASSPLGRGRETQYF. The CDR3 coding sequence is TGTGCCAGTAGTCCGCTGGGCAGGGGCAGGGAGACCCAGTACTTC.

The chain combines TRBV19 with TRBJ1-1, with a possible D match to TRBD1 (5 bases). The CDR3 totals 16 residues. Trimming left V 6 bases short and J 4 bases short, with 21 bases between. Germline CDR1 reads LNHDA; CDR2 reads SQIVND (reference sequence). CDR3 residues: CASRPGRATRGTEAFF. CDR3 coding DNA: TGTGCCAGTAGACCGGGCCGGGCTACGAGGGGCACTGAAGCTTTCTTT.

The CDR3 DNA follows: TGTGCCAGCAGCGCCCTGACAGGGCCCAAAAACATTCAGTACTTC. Translated: CASSALTGPKNIQYF. The chain carries TRBV7-9 and TRBJ2-4; 7 bases agree with TRBD1. The germline gives CDR1 SEHNR, CDR2 FQNEAQ (reference sequence). J gave up 2 bases and V 5 bases, and 6 bases lay outside the gene matches. This CDR3 contains 15 residues.

The genes are TRBV6-1 and TRBJ2-3; no clear D. The germline CDR1 and CDR2 sequences are MNHNS and SASEGT. This CDR3 region has 15 residues. The V end was cut by 7 bases, the J end by 2 bases, with 16 bases between. The CDR3: CASISSVRYTDTQYF. CDR3 DNA: TGTGCCAGCATCTCGTCTGTCCGGTACACAGATACGCAGTATTTT.

This clonotype was counted a few times. The CDR3 reads CATRDASTDTQYF. In DNA form, the CDR3 reads TGCGCCACACGGGACGCGAGCACAGATACGCAGTATTTT. The chain has TRBV10-1 and TRBJ2-3; D tentatively reads TRBD1 or TRBD2 (5 bases each). The CDR3 consists of 13 residues. The germline gives CDR1 WNHNN, CDR2 SYGVQD (reference sequence). The V end lost 10 bases, the J end lost 0 bases, and 11 bases lay between the germline ends.